The next 26 T cell receptor beta chains were all read from a single sample in a study of T-cell reconstitution after alpha-beta-depleted transplantation in children. Unique molecular identifiers were incorporated when the TCRbeta library was constructed. TCRdb analysed the PCR reads with MiXCR anew, one entry per CDR3 protein. The sample includes about 400,000 distinct CDR3 sequences, roughly 22% of them seen just once. The input for sequencing was PBMCs from the stem cell graft donor, taken from the stem cell graft. All receptors derive from a human donor who donated a stem cell graft to a child with acute myeloid leukemia.

J is TRBJ1-2 and V is TRBV20-1; TRBD1 agrees at 9 bases. The CDR3 has 13 residues. Germline-derived CDR1 and CDR2 are DFQATT and SNEGSKA (reference sequence). V shed 6 bases, J shed 14 bases, and the junction held 16 bases outside the gene matches. Here the CDR3 reads CSAEDRGNLHRTF. CDR3 DNA: TGCAGTGCCGAGGACAGGGGTAACCTTCATAGGACCTTC.

The rearrangement links TRBV27 to TRBJ2-7; 7 bases align to TRBD1. Per germline, CDR1 MNHEY and CDR2 SMNVEV (reference sequence). This CDR3 has 13 residues. Trimming cost V 8 bases and J 0 bases; bases outside gene matches: 4. The CDR3 protein is CASASGGSYEQYF. CDR3 sequence (DNA): TGTGCCAGCGCGTCAGGGGGCTCCTACGAGCAGTACTTC.

Ten or more counts support this clonotype. The genes are TRBV6-6 and TRBJ2-3; D might be TRBD1 (6 bases). The CDR3 is made up of 13 amino acids. The germline V gene has CDR1 MNHNY and CDR2 SVGAGI (reference sequence). Deletions cut 6 bases from V and 11 bases from J, with 18 bases between. The CDR3 nucleotides are TGTGCCAGCAGGGCGCCGGGACAAGGGATGCAGTATTTT. Protein: CASRAPGQGMQYF.

This clonotype came up a few times. J is TRBJ1-1 and V is TRBV2; 8 nucleotides agree with TRBD1. V dropped 6 bases and J dropped 2; count of bases not matched to a gene: 5. Germline CDR1 is SNHLY and CDR2 is FYNNEI. The CDR3 has 14 residues. The CDR3 loop is CASRGTGENTEAFF. Written as DNA, the CDR3 is TGTGCCAGCAGGGGGACAGGAGAAAACACTGAAGCTTTCTTT.

This clonotype was counted many times. This chain joins TRBV20-1 and TRBJ1-6; 7 bases fit TRBD1. Germline CDR1 DFQATT, CDR2 SNEGSKA (reference sequence). This CDR3 has 14 amino acids. Losses at the gene ends were 5 bases for V and 8 bases for J; bases not matched to a gene: 9. The CDR3 here is CSAQDETGYSPLHF. The CDR3 DNA sequence: TGCAGTGCTCAGGATGAGACAGGGTATTCACCCCTCCACTTT.

The V call is TRBV5-1, the J call TRBJ2-5; 9 bases align to TRBD1. Germline V gene sequence: CDR1 SGHRS, CDR2 YFSETQ. With 4 bases clipped from V and 2 bases from J, the junction kept 6 bases outside the gene matches. The CDR3 sequence is 15 residues long. CDR3 DNA sequence: TGCGCCAGCAGCCCCGGGACAGGGAGGCAAGAGACCCAGTACTTC. Translating it yields CASSPGTGRQETQYF.

The rearrangement uses TRBV12-3 or TRBV12-4 and TRBJ2-7, with a tentative D call TRBD2 (6 bases). The CDR3 has 14 amino acids. V was clipped by 5 bases and J by 5 bases, with 16 bases between them. The CDR3 is CASSTRLVAHEQYF. The CDR3 region has the DNA TGTGCCAGCAGTACCAGACTAGTAGCCCACGAGCAGTACTTC.

The V call is TRBV15, the J call TRBJ2-1, with 11 nucleotides matching TRBD2. This CDR3 contains 15 residues. The germline gives CDR1 LNHNV, CDR2 YYDKDF (reference sequence). Trimming took 3 bases from V and 5 from J; bases not matched to a gene: 3. CDR3 loop: CATSRRLAGNNEQFF. The CDR3 bases are TGTGCCACCAGCAGGAGACTAGCGGGAAACAATGAGCAGTTCTTC. The variable domain in full, completed from reference TRBV15 and TRBJ2-1, reads DAMVIQNPRYQVTQFGKPVTLSCSQTLNHNVMYWYQQKSSQAPKLLFHYYDKDFNNEADTPDNFQSRRPNTSFCFLDIRSPGLGDTAMYLCATSRRLAGNNEQFFGPGTRLTVL.

Ten or more counts support this clonotype. The V call is TRBV12-3 or TRBV12-4, the J call TRBJ1-5; D gene ambiguous. V was trimmed by 5 bases and J by 2 bases, leaving 7 bases between them. This CDR3 has 13 amino acids. CDR3 sequence: CASSGSRNQPQHF. CDR3 DNA: TGTGCCAGCAGTGGGTCGCGCAATCAGCCCCAGCATTTT.

The CDR3: CATSRQYRDWAKETQYF. CDR3 nucleotide sequence: TGTGCCACCAGCAGACAATACCGGGACTGGGCAAAAGAGACCCAGTACTTC. The gene calls are TRBV15 and TRBJ2-5, with D perhaps TRBD2 (6 bases). Per the germline V gene, CDR1 is LNHNV and CDR2 is YYDKDF (reference sequence). V was clipped by 2 bases and J by 3 bases, with 19 bases between them. The CDR3 totals 17 residues.

V and J are TRBV12-3 or TRBV12-4 and TRBJ2-7, with D uncertain. V dropped 0 bases and J dropped 6 bases, with 9 bases sitting between them. The CDR3 length is 13 residues. The CDR3 spells CASSLAGFPEQYF. CDR3 sequence (DNA): TGTGCCAGCAGTTTAGCGGGTTTCCCCGAGCAGTACTTC.

This chain uses TRBV11-2 with TRBJ2-1; 10 bases fit TRBD2. Germline V gives CDR1 SGHAT, CDR2 FQNNGV. V shed 0 bases, J shed 10 bases, and the junction held 12 bases outside the gene matches. This CDR3 contains 17 residues. The CDR3 region has the DNA TGTGCCAGCAGCTTAGACCTCGCTAGCGGGAGCCTCCGGGAGCAGTTCTTC. Translating gives CASSLDLASGSLREQFF.

In this sample, this clonotype turned up many times. This CDR3 reads CSALLRGTSGSETYNEQFF. The CDR3 DNA reads as TGCAGTGCCCTCCTCCGGGGGACTAGCGGGAGTGAGACCTACAATGAGCAGTTCTTC. The chain recombines TRBV20-1 with TRBJ2-1; 14 nucleotides line up with TRBD2. CDR1 is DFQATT, CDR2 SNEGSKA, per germline (reference sequence). With 6 bases clipped from V and 2 bases from J, the junction kept 15 bases outside the gene matches. The CDR3 runs 19 residues.

The V call is TRBV20-1, the J call TRBJ2-3, with D perhaps being TRBD1 or TRBD2 (6 bases each). The CDR3 loop spans 14 amino acids. V was shortened by 6 bases and J by 3 bases, with 16 bases between the two germline ends. Germline lookup yields CDR1 DFQATT and CDR2 SNEGSKA (reference sequence). This chain's CDR3 is CSANRGRWTDTQYF. The DNA of the CDR3 is TGCAGTGCGAACCGGGGGCGTTGGACAGATACGCAGTATTTT.

This clonotype was observed a few times. The chain is built from TRBV20-1 and TRBJ2-3; possible D gene TRBD2, 7 bases. This CDR3 spans 15 amino acids. V lost 6 bases and J 0 bases, leaving 16 bases between the germline ends. Germline CDR1 is DFQATT and CDR2 is SNEGSKA (reference sequence). The CDR3 protein is CSAPGGGTSTDTQYF. The CDR3 coding sequence is TGCAGTGCCCCGGGGGGCGGCACTAGCACAGATACGCAGTATTTT.

This clonotype appeared a single time. The chain recombines TRBV5-5 with TRBJ2-7; 7 nucleotides agree with TRBD1. The junction had 10 bases not matched to a gene; V was cut back by 3 bases and J by 1 base. CDR1 and CDR2 from the germline V gene are SGHKS and YYEKEE (reference sequence). The CDR3 contains 16 residues. This CDR3 reads CASSSDRFYSSYEQYF. CDR3 sequence (DNA): TGTGCCAGCAGCTCGGACAGGTTCTATTCTTCCTACGAGCAGTACTTC. The whole variable domain, filled in from reference TRBV5-5 and TRBJ2-7, reads DAGVTQSPTHLIKTRGQQVTLRCSPISGHKSVSWYQQVLGQGPQFIFQYYEKEERGRGNFPDRFSARQFPNYSSELNVNALLLGDSALYLCASSSDRFYSSYEQYFGPGTRLTVT.

The chain employs TRBV29-1 and TRBJ1-1, with unresolved D. The V end lost 5 bases, the J end lost 5 bases, and 12 bases lay between the germline ends. Germline assignment: CDR1 SQVTM and CDR2 ANQGSEA. This CDR3 has 12 residues. The CDR3 DNA is TGCAGCGTTTCATCAAGGGAGACTGAAGCTTTCTTT. Protein: CSVSSRETEAFF.

As DNA, the CDR3 is TGTGCCAGCAGCTTCAACCTAGGCACCGGGGAGCTGTTTTTT. Translating it yields CASSFNLGTGELFF. This chain connects TRBV5-5 to TRBJ2-2; no definite D call. CDR1 and CDR2 (germline): SGHKS, YYEKEE (reference sequence). This CDR3 comprises 14 residues. V lost 2 bases to trimming and J lost 4 bases, with 9 bases between them.

This clonotype was observed a handful of times. The chain carries TRBV6-5 and TRBJ2-1; D not resolved. Per germline, CDR1 MNHEY and CDR2 SVGAGI. The length of the CDR3 is 15 residues. V shed 2 bases and J shed 5 bases, with 13 bases lying between them. CDR3 DNA sequence: TGTGCCAGCAGTTACGTTGGGGTACGGCACAATGAGCAGTTCTTC. Encoded protein: CASSYVGVRHNEQFF.

The chain joins TRBV3-1 to TRBJ2-7; TRBD2 might be the D (6 bases). The CDR3 is 16 residues long. V lost 1 base, J lost 6 bases, and 19 bases lay in between. Germline V lookup: CDR1 LGHDT, CDR2 YNNKEL (reference sequence). The CDR3, as DNA: TGTGCCAGCAGCCAAGCGTCAGTCCGGGAGCGGTTCGAGCAGTACTTC. Encoded protein: CASSQASVRERFEQYF.

In this sample, this clonotype turned up a few times. V gene TRBV25-1 combines with J gene TRBJ2-3; D unresolved. The CDR3 length is 17 residues. Trimming removed 2 bases from V and 1 base from J, with 16 bases in between. The germline V gene encodes CDR1 MGHDK and CDR2 SYGVNS. The CDR3 reads CASSEGLRRAGTDTQYF. The DNA for the CDR3 is TGTGCCAGCAGTGAAGGGCTCCGACGGGCAGGCACAGATACGCAGTATTTT.

The chain joins TRBV5-1 to TRBJ2-5; 7 bases map to TRBD1. Germline CDR1 reads SGHRS; CDR2 reads YFSETQ. This CDR3 spans 13 amino acids. Trimming removed 1 base from V and 7 bases from J; junction bases left unmatched: 4. DNA of the CDR3: TGCGCCAGCAGCTTGCAGGGGGAAGGGACCCAGTACTTC. This gives the protein CASSLQGEGTQYF.

The J gene is TRBJ2-7, the V gene TRBV7-6; D might be TRBD2 (5 bases). This CDR3 region has 16 residues. Trimming shortened V by 5 bases and J by 4 bases, and 21 bases separated the two germline ends. Germline loops: CDR1 SGHVS, CDR2 FNYEAQ. CDR3 DNA sequence: TGTGCCAGCAGCCGCGGACGGGGTACCCGCGGGTACGAGCAGTACTTC. It specifies CASSRGRGTRGYEQYF.

This clonotype came up many times. The chain joins TRBV7-6 to TRBJ2-7; 12 bases are shared with TRBD2. The CDR3 spans 18 residues. Per germline, CDR1 SGHVS and CDR2 FNYEAQ. The J segment lost 3 bases and the V segment lost 1 base, leaving 10 bases of the junction unmatched. CDR3 in DNA: TGTGCCAGCAGCTTAGAAGTTGGGACTAGCGGGTTGTTCTACGAGCAGTACTTC. Its protein product is CASSLEVGTSGLFYEQYF.

The chain combines TRBV27 with TRBJ2-3, with D perhaps matching TRBD1 or TRBD2 (5 bases each). Trimming stripped 3 bases from V and 0 bases from J, with 10 bases between. The germline V gene encodes CDR1 MNHEY and CDR2 SMNVEV (reference sequence). CDR3 length: 15 residues. The CDR3 DNA reads TGTGCCAGCAGTTTTGTCGGGACCAGCACAGATACGCAGTATTTT. It is translated as CASSFVGTSTDTQYF.

This clonotype was counted between two and nine times. The chain couples TRBV20-1 to TRBJ1-2; perhaps TRBD1 as D (5 bases). Trimming removed 0 bases from V and 2 bases from J, with 7 bases in between. This CDR3 contains 13 residues. Germline V gene data show CDR1 as DFQATT and CDR2 as SNEGSKA (reference sequence). This chain's CDR3 is CSARDYRNYGYTF. CDR3 bases: TGCAGTGCTAGAGATTACAGGAACTATGGCTACACCTTC.